This TCR beta chain was identified in a study of T cell responses to AZD1222 COVID-19 vaccine. Germline V gene data show CDR1 as SGHRS and CDR2 as YFSETQ. V was pared by 5 bases and J by 3 bases, with 9 bases of the junction left unmatched. The CDR3 spans 15 residues. The table came from immunoSEQ multiplex PCR; TCRdb's copy has only in-frame clones and leaves some out. The profile shows some 110,000 clones, 70% to 90% of them singletons. Study-wide points: Donors, mostly white British, included more females; clonal diversity was possibly underestimated. Only 5 or 6 AZD1222 recipients tested seropositive at baseline. Epitopes outside B.1.351 and B.1.1.7 mutated regions reportedly drew nearly half of spike TCRs.

Notes on this clone: The antigen remains undetermined.

Specimen: peripheral blood, collected on day 0 of MenACWY control vaccination. This sequence originates from an adult in good health. V and J are TRBV5-1 and TRBJ1-1, with 8 bases lining up with TRBD1. This CDR3 reads CASRPGGTEYTEAFF. CDR3 DNA: TGCGCCAGCAGGCCAGGGGGCACGGAATACACTGAAGCTTTCTTT.